A single T cell receptor beta chain is shown here with its context. This specimen comes from a study of T-cell reconstitution after alpha-beta-depleted transplantation in children. For TCRbeta, the library was prepared with unique molecular identifiers. TCRdb re-derived calls from the PCR reads in MiXCR, one entry per CDR3 protein. The top ten hold 2% to 2.5% of the sample, which has some 350,000 distinct CDR3 sequences, about a tenth seen once. The receptor comes from a human donor who donated a stem cell graft to a child with acute lymphoblastic leukemia. The specimen comprised PBMCs from the stem cell graft donor, sampled from the stem cell graft.

The chain's CDR3 is CASSSRGGWDGYTF. The CDR3 coding sequence is TGTGCCAGCAGTAGCCGAGGGGGCTGGGATGGCTACACCTTC. The chain couples TRBV12-3 or TRBV12-4 to TRBJ1-2; 7 bases agree with TRBD1. CDR3 length: 14 residues. Unmatched junction bases numbered 9, after V lost 5 bases and J lost 6 bases.